Following are 21 T cell receptor beta chains from one sample sequenced in a study of CD8 T cells in ankylosing spondylitis. MiXCR, applied by TCRdb to the 5' RACE reads, yields one record per CDR3 protein. The profile covers some 87,000 distinct CDR3 sequences, with 8.8% appearing a single time and 5.1% taken by the ten largest. Sequencing input: blood, either unsorted or a sorted T cell fraction (not recorded which). The source of these receptors is a male donor with ankylosing spondylitis or in good health (not recorded which).

This clonotype was found a few times. The chain combines TRBV2 with TRBJ2-5, with 7 bases identical to TRBD2. The length of the CDR3 is 13 residues. CDR1 SNHLY and CDR2 FYNNEI come from the germline V gene. The V and J ends lost 3 bases and 4 bases, in that order; junction bases with no gene match: 2. In DNA, the CDR3 is TGTGCCAGCAGTGACTCGGGGGGAGAGACCCAGTACTTC. It encodes CASSDSGGETQYF.

The sample holds many counts of this clonotype. V gene TRBV7-6 combines with J gene TRBJ1-1; maybe TRBD1 (6 bases). CDR3 length: 13 residues. The ends were cut back, 2 bases at V and 11 bases at J, with 15 bases in the middle. Germline CDR1 reads SGHVS; CDR2 reads FNYEAQ. CDR3 protein: CASSLSGVTDAFF. CDR3 DNA sequence: TGTGCCAGCAGCTTATCAGGGGTCACGGATGCTTTCTTT. Complete variable domain (other parts from reference TRBV7-6 and TRBJ1-1): GAGVSQSPRYKVTKRGQDVALRCDPISGHVSLYWYRQALGQGPEFLTYFNYEAQQDKSGLPNDRFSAERPEGSISTLTIQRTEQRDSAMYRCASSLSGVTDAFFGQGTRLTVV.

This clonotype was detected a few times. The chain uses TRBV7-9 and TRBJ2-1; D is undetermined. The CDR3 spans 12 residues. Germline V gives CDR1 SEHNR, CDR2 FQNEAQ (reference sequence). V was cut by 8 bases and J by 5 bases, with 10 bases left in between. CDR3 DNA: TGTGCCAGCGACATTAGGGACAATGAGCAGTTCTTC. Protein: CASDIRDNEQFF.

Ten or more counts support this clonotype. The rearrangement joins TRBV12-3 or TRBV12-4 to TRBJ2-3, with 8 nucleotides matching TRBD1. The CDR3 loop spans 15 amino acids. The J segment lost 2 bases and the V segment lost 6 bases, leaving 7 bases of the junction unmatched. The CDR3 DNA is TGTGCCAGCAGGGACTGGACAGGGCCCACAGATACGCAGTATTTT. Its translation is CASRDWTGPTDTQYF.

This clonotype was seen repeatedly, ten times or more. The chain uses TRBV20-1 and TRBJ2-7; 9 bases fit TRBD1. Germline V gives CDR1 DFQATT, CDR2 SNEGSKA (reference sequence). This CDR3 has 13 residues. V gave up 6 bases and J gave up 2 bases; unmatched junction bases: 5. CDR3 sequence reads: CSAEDRGTYEQYF. CDR3 sequence (DNA): TGCAGTGCAGAAGACAGGGGGACCTACGAGCAGTACTTC.

This clonotype came up many times. The V and J genes are TRBV12-3 or TRBV12-4 and TRBJ1-6; D not resolved. V shed 6 bases and J shed 6 bases, with 18 bases lying between them. This CDR3 contains 16 residues. The CDR3 loop is CASRTNGERGNSPLHF. The CDR3 coding sequence is TGTGCCAGCAGGACGAATGGAGAGCGGGGTAATTCACCCCTCCACTTT.

In its sample, this clonotype was seen many times. The chain combines TRBV24-1 with TRBJ2-1, with a weak D call TRBD1 (6 bases). Germline V gene sequence: CDR1 KGHDR, CDR2 SFDVKD. V lost 4 bases to trimming and J lost 7 bases, with 16 bases between them. The CDR3 contains 15 residues. In DNA form, the CDR3 reads TGTGCCACCAGTGAACGAGGGACAAAGTCGAATGAGCAGTTCTTC. It encodes CATSERGTKSNEQFF.

This chain uses TRBV28 with TRBJ1-1; D perhaps matches TRBD1 (6 bases). The CDR3 has 14 amino acids. V lost 3 bases, J lost 5 bases, and 13 bases lay in between. Germline V gene lookup returns CDR1 MDHEN and CDR2 SYDVKM. CDR3 DNA sequence: TGTGCCAGCAGTTTTGTTGAGGGGGGGACTGAAGCTTTCTTT. Its translation is CASSFVEGGTEAFF.

This clonotype was seen ten or more times. The chain uses TRBV4-1 and TRBJ2-2, with D possibly TRBD2 on 5 matching bases. The germline gives CDR1 MGHRA, CDR2 YSYEKL. The CDR3 runs 15 residues. V was shortened by 1 base and J by 4 bases, with 10 bases between the two germline ends. CDR3 in amino acids: CASSQGTWGTGELFF. Here the CDR3 DNA reads TGCGCCAGCAGCCAAGGGACTTGGGGCACCGGGGAGCTGTTTTTT.

The V and J genes are TRBV29-1 and TRBJ2-1; D unresolved. The CDR3 consists of 12 residues. The V end was cut by 7 bases, the J end by 7 bases, with 14 bases between. CDR1 SQVTM and CDR2 ANQGSEA come from the germline V gene. Here the CDR3 reads CSGEGLANEQFF. DNA of the CDR3: TGCAGCGGCGAAGGGTTGGCAAATGAGCAGTTCTTC.

This rearrangement joins TRBV28 to TRBJ2-5; D is undetermined. V was clipped by 9 bases and J by 4 bases, with 6 bases between them. The CDR3 length is 10 residues. Germline CDR1 is MDHEN and CDR2 is SYDVKM. The CDR3 loop reads CASQLETQYF. The CDR3 bases are TGTGCCAGTCAGTTAGAGACCCAGTACTTC.

This clonotype was counted many times. This chain joins TRBV18 and TRBJ2-7, with 9 bases that match TRBD1. Per germline, CDR1 KGHSH and CDR2 LQKENI. With V trimmed by 2 bases and J by 5 bases, 4 bases remained unmatched. The CDR3 contains 14 residues. The CDR3 loop is CASSPGTGTHEQYF. CDR3 in DNA: TGTGCCAGCTCACCAGGGACAGGGACCCACGAGCAGTACTTC.

This clonotype was counted at least ten times. The V and J genes are TRBV12-3 or TRBV12-4 and TRBJ2-1; TRBD2 aligns across 11 bases. The CDR3 totals 16 residues. The ends lost 2 bases at V and 4 bases at J; junction bases unmatched: 4. The CDR3 spells CASSLKLAGAYNEQFF. In DNA, the CDR3 is TGTGCCAGCAGTTTAAAACTAGCGGGGGCGTACAATGAGCAGTTCTTC.

J is TRBJ1-6 and V is TRBV2; maybe TRBD1 (5 bases). Germline V CDR1 and CDR2: SNHLY, FYNNEI. The CDR3 runs to 14 residues. Between the trimmed V and J ends, which lost 5 bases and 9 bases, there was a span of 14 bases. The CDR3 is CASSNQAGGSPLHF. The CDR3 DNA sequence: TGTGCCAGCAGTAATCAGGCGGGGGGTTCACCCCTCCACTTT.

The sample holds many counts of this clonotype. The CDR3 coding sequence is TGTGCCAGCAGTGAATCTGGCTTAGCGCGTACAGATACGCAGTATTTT. Its translation is CASSESGLARTDTQYF. V gene TRBV25-1 combines with J gene TRBJ2-3, with TRBD2 as a possible D gene (5 bases). CDR3 size: 16 residues. V was clipped by 1 base and J by 3 bases, with 14 bases between them. Germline V gene sequence: CDR1 MGHDK, CDR2 SYGVNS.

By sample fraction, this clonotype is medium-sized (0.01 to 0.1%). The rearrangement uses TRBV24-1 and TRBJ2-1, with D possibly matching TRBD2 (6 bases). The germline CDR1 and CDR2 sequences are KGHDR and SFDVKD. This CDR3 is 14 amino acids long. Trimming removed 4 bases from V and 4 bases from J, with 10 bases in between. CDR3 sequence reads: CATSDPGEYNEQFF. The CDR3 nucleotides read TGTGCCACCAGTGACCCGGGGGAGTACAATGAGCAGTTCTTC.

This clonotype appeared a few times. The V call is TRBV5-1, the J call TRBJ2-5; 8 bases align to TRBD2. Germline V gene sequence: CDR1 SGHRS, CDR2 YFSETQ. The CDR3 spans 15 residues. The trim removed 2 bases at V and 3 bases at J, leaving 6 bases unmatched. Written as DNA, the CDR3 is TGCGCCAGCAGCTTAGAAGCGGGAGCGGAAGAGACCCAGTACTTC. It yields the protein CASSLEAGAEETQYF.

There are a few counts of this clonotype. The J gene is TRBJ2-1, the V gene TRBV13; 9 bases line up with TRBD1. The CDR3 has 15 residues. The germline V gene encodes CDR1 PRHDT and CDR2 FYEKMQ (reference sequence). V was pared by 0 bases and J by 3 bases, with 0 bases of the junction left unmatched. The CDR3 DNA reads as TGTGCCAGCAGCTTAGGGACAGGGGGCTACAATGAGCAGTTCTTC. This sequence encodes CASSLGTGGYNEQFF.

Many counts were recorded for this clonotype. This chain connects TRBV7-2 to TRBJ2-3; D is unresolved. V lost 6 bases to trimming and J lost 3 bases, with 13 bases between them. This CDR3 is built from 14 residues. Germline assignment: CDR1 SGHTA and CDR2 FQGNSA. The CDR3 coding sequence is TGTGCCAGCAGATATCGGCGGAGTACAGATACGCAGTATTTT. It translates to CASRYRRSTDTQYF. The full variable domain, with the rest looked up from reference TRBV7-2 and TRBJ2-3, is GAGVSQSPSNKVTEKGKDVELRCDPISGHTALYWYRQSLGQGLEFLIYFQGNSAPDKSGLPSDRFSAERTGGSVSTLTIQRTQQEDSAVYLCASRYRRSTDTQYFGPGTRLTVL.

This clonotype was seen at least ten times. This sequence joins TRBV2 and TRBJ2-3; 9 nucleotides line up with TRBD2. The CDR3 runs 15 residues. CDR1 SNHLY and CDR2 FYNNEI come from the germline V gene. V shed 6 bases and J 1 base; nucleotides not matched to a gene: 5. CDR3 residues: CASRWGGGGTDTQYF. The CDR3 nucleotides read TGTGCCAGCAGATGGGGCGGGGGGGGCACAGATACGCAGTATTTT.

This clonotype was observed a few times. DNA for the CDR3: TGTGCCAGCAGTTTAACGCAGTATAATTCACCCCTCCACTTT. Translating it yields CASSLTQYNSPLHF. The chain is built from TRBV28 and TRBJ1-6; D uncertain. The CDR3 has 14 residues. The V and J ends lost 2 bases and 4 bases respectively, with 6 bases between them. Looked up from germline, CDR1 is MDHEN and CDR2 is SYDVKM.